The 2 T cell receptor beta chains reported below all come from one sample, sequenced in a study of tumor-infiltrating lymphocytes in primary liver carcinoma. RNA was extracted from whole blood without cell sorting, alongside germline DNA. With a constant-region primer, TCR beta cDNA was made from approximately 500 ng of total RNA. A slightly modified ARM-PCR protocol with three nested multiplex PCR rounds produced these TCR beta libraries. Researchers ran the first two PCR rounds for roughly 11 cycles each with TRBV1-TRBV30 forward primers and a C-beta reverse primer. TCRdb redid the calling of the multiplex PCR reads with MiXCR, one entry per CDR3 protein. The data hold about 200,000 distinct CDR3 sequences, with about 65% observed a single time. Specimen: peripheral blood. Receptors originate from a woman aged 55-70 years with primary liver carcinoma and hepatitis B virus infection.

Note on this clonotype: A much larger clone differs from this one at a single base, so this may be a read error. This chain joins TRBV6-5 and TRBJ2-5; D might be TRBD2 (6 bases). The CDR3 is 14 residues long. Germline values: CDR1 MNHEY, CDR2 SVGAGI. CDR3 bases: TGTGCCAGCAGTCGAGAGGCGGGGAGAGAGACCCAGAACTTC. It encodes CASSREAGRETQNF.

This clonotype was seen once. As DNA, the CDR3 is TGTGCCAGCAGTCCGACGGGACAGGAGAGCTCCTATAATTCACCCCTCCACTTT. Translating gives CASSPTGQESSYNSPLHF. This sequence joins TRBV28 and TRBJ1-6; TRBD1 matches at 8 bases. The germline gives CDR1 MDHEN, CDR2 SYDVKM. The CDR3 covers 18 residues. V shed 5 bases and J 0 bases; nucleotides not matched to a gene: 9.